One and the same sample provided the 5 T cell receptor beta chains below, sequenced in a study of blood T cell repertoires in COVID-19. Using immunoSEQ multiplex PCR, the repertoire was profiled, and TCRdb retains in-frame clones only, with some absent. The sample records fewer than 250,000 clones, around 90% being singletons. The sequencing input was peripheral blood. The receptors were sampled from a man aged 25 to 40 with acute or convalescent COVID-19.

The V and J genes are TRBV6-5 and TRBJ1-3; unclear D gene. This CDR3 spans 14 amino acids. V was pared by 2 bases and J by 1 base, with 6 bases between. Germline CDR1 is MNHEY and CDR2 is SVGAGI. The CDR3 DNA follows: TGTGCCAGCAGTTACGGGCAGTCTGGAAACACCATATATTTT. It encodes CASSYGQSGNTIYF.

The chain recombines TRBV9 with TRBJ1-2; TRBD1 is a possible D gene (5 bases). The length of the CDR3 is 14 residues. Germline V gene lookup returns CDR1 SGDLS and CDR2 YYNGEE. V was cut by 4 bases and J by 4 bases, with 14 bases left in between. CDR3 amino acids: CASSPGRGPYGYTF. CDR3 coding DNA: TGTGCCAGCAGCCCAGGGCGGGGCCCCTATGGCTACACCTTC.

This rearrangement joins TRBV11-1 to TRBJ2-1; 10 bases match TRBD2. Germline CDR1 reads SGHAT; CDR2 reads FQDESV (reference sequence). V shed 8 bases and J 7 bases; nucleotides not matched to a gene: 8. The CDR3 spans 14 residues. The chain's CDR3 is CASRLGLAENEQFF. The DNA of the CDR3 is TGTGCCAGCCGACTTGGACTAGCGGAGAATGAGCAGTTCTTC.

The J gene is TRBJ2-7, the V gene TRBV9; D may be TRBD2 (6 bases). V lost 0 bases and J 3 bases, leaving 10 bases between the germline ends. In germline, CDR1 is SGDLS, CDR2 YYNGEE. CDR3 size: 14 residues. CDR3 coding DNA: TGTGCCAGCAGCGTAGACGGGAGAGGCTACGAGCAGTACTTC. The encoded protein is CASSVDGRGYEQYF.

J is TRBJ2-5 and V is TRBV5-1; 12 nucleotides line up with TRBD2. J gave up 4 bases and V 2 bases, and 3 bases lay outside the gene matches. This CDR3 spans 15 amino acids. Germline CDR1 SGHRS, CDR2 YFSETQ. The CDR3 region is CASSFGLAGLETQYF. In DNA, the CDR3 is TGCGCCAGCAGCTTCGGACTAGCGGGGTTAGAGACCCAGTACTTC.